A single sample is the source of the 12 T cell receptor beta chains below, sequenced in a study of shared clonotypes between healthy human individuals. Assay: immunoSEQ multiplex PCR; the TCRdb copy retains only in-frame clones and omits some. The profile shows around 320,000 clones, roughly 84% of them singletons. Sequenced: memory CD8+ T cells sorted from blood. Subset meaning: CD45RO+ cells pooled with CCR7-negative TemRA cells. The source of these receptors is a man younger than 30 in good health.

The chain has TRBV10-3 and TRBJ2-7; possibly TRBD2 for D (7 bases). The germline CDR1 and CDR2 sequences are ENHRY and SYGVKD. The CDR3 runs to 16 residues. Trimming took off 4 bases at V and 5 bases at J, with 21 bases between the two ends. The CDR3 protein is CAISGPPPGGLHEQYF. The CDR3 DNA is TGTGCCATCAGTGGACCCCCTCCGGGGGGCCTGCACGAGCAGTACTTC.

The rearrangement joins TRBV6-1 to TRBJ1-6; 10 nucleotides agree with TRBD1. The germline CDR1 and CDR2 sequences are MNHNS and SASEGT. The CDR3 extends over 16 amino acids. V lost 4 bases, J lost 7 bases, and 7 bases stayed unmatched. The CDR3, as DNA: TGTGCCAGCAGTGCCCTGCGGGGACAGGGGAATTCACCCCTCCACTTT. It yields the protein CASSALRGQGNSPLHF.

The V and J genes are TRBV2 and TRBJ2-7; TRBD2 matches at 16 bases. With V trimmed by 4 bases and J by 0 bases, 6 bases remained unmatched. This CDR3 contains 18 residues. Germline CDR1 is SNHLY and CDR2 is FYNNEI. The CDR3 loop reads CASSAGTSGRELSYEQYF. The DNA for the CDR3 is TGTGCCAGCAGTGCCGGGACTAGCGGGAGGGAACTCTCCTACGAGCAGTACTTC.

V and J are TRBV5-1 and TRBJ2-7; the D gene could be TRBD1 or TRBD2 (5 bases each). This CDR3 is built from 16 residues. Germline values: CDR1 SGHRS, CDR2 YFSETQ. Trimming cost V 5 bases and J 0 bases, with 18 bases left between them. The CDR3 spells CASRPFPEGPSYEQYF. CDR3 DNA: TGCGCCAGCAGACCCTTTCCAGAGGGGCCCTCCTACGAGCAGTACTTC.

The V call is TRBV7-2, the J call TRBJ2-3, with 14 nucleotides matching TRBD2. The V gene end was trimmed by 1 base and the J gene end by 13 bases; junction bases not matched to a gene: 10. The CDR3 loop spans 16 amino acids. From germline, CDR1 is SGHTA and CDR2 FQGNSA. The DNA for the CDR3 is TGTGCCAGCAGCTTAGGACCGGGACTAGCGGGAGTTTTGGAGTATTTT. It translates to CASSLGPGLAGVLEYF.

The chain is built from TRBV7-9 and TRBJ1-1; 9 positions agree with TRBD1. There are 13 residues in the CDR3. Per germline, CDR1 SEHNR and CDR2 FQNEAQ (reference sequence). V dropped 11 bases and J dropped 4; count of bases not matched to a gene: 8. CDR3 loop: CAGQGMGSTEAFF. CDR3 nucleotides: TGTGCCGGACAGGGGATGGGGAGCACTGAAGCTTTCTTT.

The chain has TRBV30 and TRBJ2-1; the D gene is possibly TRBD2 (6 bases). The CDR3 is made up of 15 amino acids. Trimming removed 2 bases from V and 0 bases from J, with 11 bases in between. Germline CDR1 reads GTSNPN; CDR2 reads SVGIG (reference sequence). The CDR3 protein is CAWSLGRPSYNEQFF. The CDR3 DNA is TGTGCCTGGAGTTTAGGGAGGCCCTCCTACAATGAGCAGTTCTTC.

The chain uses TRBV30 and TRBJ2-3; D may be TRBD1 or TRBD2 (5 bases each). Germline V lookup: CDR1 GTSNPN, CDR2 SVGIG (reference sequence). Trimming took off 2 bases at V and 5 bases at J, with 11 bases between the two ends. The CDR3 consists of 13 residues. This CDR3 reads CAWSNGAEDTQYF. CDR3 DNA: TGTGCCTGGAGTAACGGGGCTGAAGATACGCAGTATTTT.

This rearrangement joins TRBV6-5 to TRBJ2-7, with D maybe TRBD1 (6 bases). The CDR3 length is 14 residues. Between the trimmed V and J ends, which lost 2 bases and 3 bases, there was a span of 11 bases. Germline V lookup: CDR1 MNHEY, CDR2 SVGAGI. DNA for the CDR3: TGTGCCAGCAGTTACGCAGGGGCTGGCTACGAGCAGTACTTC. Translated: CASSYAGAGYEQYF.

The J gene is TRBJ2-7, the V gene TRBV27; no definite D call. The CDR3 has 13 amino acids. Germline assignment: CDR1 MNHEY and CDR2 SMNVEV (reference sequence). The V and J ends lost 5 bases and 0 bases respectively, with 8 bases between them. The CDR3 coding sequence is TGTGCCAGCAGTCACCTAGGCTCCTACGAGCAGTACTTC. Protein: CASSHLGSYEQYF.

This rearrangement joins TRBV5-1 to TRBJ2-7, with 8 bases matching TRBD2. The junction had 2 bases not matched to a gene; V was cut back by 0 bases and J by 0 bases. The CDR3 totals 15 residues. CDR1 is SGHRS, CDR2 YFSETQ, per germline. The CDR3: CASSLELAASYEQYF. As DNA, the CDR3 is TGCGCCAGCAGCTTGGAACTAGCGGCCTCCTACGAGCAGTACTTC.

This clone was counted between two and nine times. The V gene is TRBV4-1, the J gene TRBJ2-7, with D tentatively TRBD2 (5 bases). The CDR3 is 15 residues long. V was clipped by 4 bases and J by 7 bases, with 20 bases between them. Germline-derived CDR1 and CDR2 are MGHRA and YSYEKL. The DNA of the CDR3 is TGCGCCAGCAGCCTACGCCGGACCGAACCGGGGGAGCAGTACTTC. Its protein product is CASSLRRTEPGEQYF.